The clone carrying this T cell receptor beta chain was counted at least ten times. The antigen remains undetermined. Profiling of TCR beta VDJ combinations and CDR3 sequences used genomic DNA as template. TCRdb analysed the reads with MiXCR anew, one entry per CDR3 protein. The table has some 220,000 distinct CDR3 sequences, approximately 35% seen once. These data originate in a study of CD8+CD57+ T cells in acquired aplastic anemia. As for the study in general: About 3 ug was the average amount of DNA from sorted CD4+ and CD8+ cells. Approximately 11 million reads were obtained on average for healthy donor CD4+ cells. Study findings and constraints: Patients shared around 30 CD8+ CDR3 sequences with controls. Patients did not significantly differ from controls in CD8+ Simpson's diversity.

The CDR3 runs to 16 residues. V was clipped by 5 bases and J by 3 bases, with 19 bases between them. The V gene's germline CDR1 is LNHNV and CDR2 YYDKDF (reference sequence). This chain joins TRBV15 and TRBJ1-1, with D possibly matching TRBD1 (6 bases). Sample: sorted CD4+, CD8+, or CD8+CD57+ T cells (not recorded which) from PBMCs. The receptor comes from a human donor in good health, serving as a control. CDR3 sequence reads: CATSSPRGGSDTEAFF. CDR3 bases: TGTGCCACCAGCTCACCGAGGGGGGGCTCAGACACTGAAGCTTTCTTT.